This is a list of T cell receptor beta chains from one sample in a study of T cells after yellow fever vaccination. TCRdb itself ran the 5' RACE reads through MiXCR, one entry per CDR3 protein. The sample includes approximately 510,000 distinct CDR3 sequences, around a fifth of them seen just once. This specimen consisted of PBMCs, obtained about 21 days after the first yellow fever vaccination. These receptors all come from a man aged 18 to 29 who received the YFV17D yellow fever vaccine. Both conserved end residues are part of each CDR3. The D gene is left open where the match is weak. Size tells how often a clone was seen (once, few, many) or the class of an expanded clone, and some rows leave it out.

clone size,J gene,D gene,V gene,CDR3 protein,CDR3 DNA
NA,TRBJ2-7,TRBD2,TRBV5-1,CASKLGGSSYEQYF,TGCGCCAGCAAGCTCGGGGGGAGCTCCTACGAGCAGTACTTC
NA,TRBJ2-3,TRBD2,TRBV20-1,CSASKGLLTVADTQYF,TGCAGTGCTAGCAAGGGACTATTGACCGTCGCAGATACGCAGTATTTT
few,TRBJ2-1,NA,TRBV3-1,CASSQDLALGGEQFF,TGTGCCAGCAGCCAAGATCTAGCCCTGGGGGGTGAGCAGTTCTTC
NA,TRBJ1-2,NA,TRBV5-6,CASSIIRALYGYTF,TGTGCCAGCAGCATTATACGGGCTCTCTATGGCTACACCTTC
few,TRBJ2-5,TRBD2,TRBV15,CATSRPGTSGQETQYF,TGTGCCACCAGCCGACCGGGGACTAGCGGCCAAGAGACCCAGTACTTC
NA,TRBJ2-3,TRBD1,TRBV4-3,CASSQDRSGTGGTDTQYF,TGCGCCAGCAGCCAAGATCGGTCGGGCACAGGGGGCACAGATACGCAGTATTTT
few,TRBJ2-3,TRBD2,TRBV7-3,CASSSPTSGGYTQYF,TGTGCCAGCAGCTCCCCGACTAGCGGGGGGTATACGCAGTATTTT
NA,TRBJ1-2,NA,TRBV24-1,CATSDPSAGRGYTF,TGTGCCACCAGTGATCCTTCAGCAGGGCGCGGCTACACCTTC
once,TRBJ2-5,NA,TRBV14,CASSQELGGYQETQYF,TGTGCCAGCAGCCAAGAATTAGGGGGGTACCAAGAGACCCAGTACTTC
NA,TRBJ2-5,TRBD2,TRBV5-1,CASSFVPGLAVVTETQYF,TGCGCCAGCAGCTTTGTTCCGGGACTAGCGGTCGTTACGGAGACCCAGTACTTC
NA,TRBJ2-3,NA,TRBV5-1,CASSFLATGSTDTQYF,TGCGCCAGCAGCTTCTTAGCTACCGGTAGCACAGATACGCAGTATTTT
few,TRBJ1-1,NA,TRBV9,CASTAMNTEAFF,TGTGCCAGCACCGCGATGAACACTGAAGCTTTCTTT
NA,TRBJ2-1,NA,TRBV28,CASRGPWGVYNEQFF,TGTGCCAGCAGAGGACCTTGGGGGGTTTACAATGAGCAGTTCTTC
NA,TRBJ1-2,TRBD1,TRBV5-1,CASSILQGSYGYTF,TGCGCCAGCAGCATATTACAGGGGAGCTATGGCTACACCTTC
few,TRBJ2-3,TRBD2,TRBV27,CATGGLGDTQYF,TGTGCCACGGGGGGTTTGGGTGATACGCAGTATTTT
NA,TRBJ2-2,NA,TRBV7-3,CASSLMGLTNTGELFF,TGTGCCAGCAGCTTAATGGGGCTAACGAACACCGGGGAGCTGTTTTTT
few,TRBJ2-7,NA,TRBV29-1,CSVGAGDSYEQYF,TGCAGCGTTGGGGCCGGCGACTCCTACGAGCAGTACTTC
few,TRBJ2-2,TRBD1,TRBV12-3/TRBV12-4,CASKRTGYTGELFF,TGTGCCAGCAAGAGGACAGGGTACACCGGGGAGCTGTTTTTT
NA,TRBJ2-4,NA,TRBV15,CATSRDRAKNIQYF,TGTGCCACCAGCAGAGATAGGGCCAAAAACATTCAGTACTTC
few,TRBJ2-5,TRBD1,TRBV9,CASSIGTGGSETQYF,TGTGCCAGCAGCATCGGGACAGGGGGTTCGGAGACCCAGTACTTC
few,TRBJ1-5,NA,TRBV27,CASANRGNQPQHF,TGTGCCAGCGCAAACAGGGGCAATCAGCCCCAGCATTTT
NA,TRBJ2-7,TRBD1,TRBV12-3/TRBV12-4,CASSQQGVSRYEQYF,TGTGCCAGCAGCCAACAGGGGGTATCTCGTTACGAGCAGTACTTC
NA,TRBJ1-1,NA,TRBV10-2,CAAGQMNTEAFF,TGCGCCGCTGGACAGATGAACACTGAAGCTTTCTTT
NA,TRBJ2-5,NA,TRBV11-3,CASSLRGGWQETQYF,TGTGCCAGCAGCTTACGGGGTGGCTGGCAAGAGACCCAGTACTTC
few,TRBJ2-7,TRBD1,TRBV7-2,CASSLGGQGSSYEQYF,TGTGCCAGCAGCTTGGGGGGACAGGGGAGCTCCTACGAGCAGTACTTC
many,TRBJ2-1,NA,TRBV6-5,CASRWGSYNEQFF,TGTGCCAGCAGATGGGGCTCCTACAATGAGCAGTTCTTC
many,TRBJ1-6,NA,TRBV10-3,CATSEVRAGSPLHF,TGTGCCACGTCTGAGGTCAGAGCCGGTTCACCCCTCCACTTT
NA,TRBJ1-1,NA,TRBV5-4,CASSPSLVRGMNTEAFF,TGTGCCAGCAGCCCCTCGCTTGTGAGGGGCATGAACACTGAAGCTTTCTTT
few,TRBJ2-1,TRBD1,TRBV2,CASSEIWDSINNEQFF,TGTGCCAGCAGTGAAATTTGGGACAGCATCAACAATGAGCAGTTCTTC
many,TRBJ2-3,NA,TRBV10-3,CAISVSTDTQYF,TGTGCCATCAGCGTTAGCACAGATACGCAGTATTTT
NA,TRBJ2-2,TRBD1,TRBV7-6,CASSSWDRAGELFF,TGTGCCAGCAGCTCGTGGGACAGGGCCGGGGAGCTGTTTTTT
NA,TRBJ2-3,TRBD2,TRBV5-4,CASSWPGGTDTQYF,TGTGCCAGCAGCTGGCCGGGGGGGACAGATACGCAGTATTTT
NA,TRBJ1-5,TRBD1,TRBV5-5,CASSPGDRAQPQHF,TGTGCCAGCAGCCCCGGTGACAGGGCTCAGCCCCAGCATTTT
few,TRBJ1-4,NA,TRBV10-3,CATRGGEKLFF,TGTGCCACCAGGGGTGGGGAAAAACTGTTTTTT
few,TRBJ2-1,NA,TRBV7-9,CASSVPGTPVDNEQFF,TGTGCCAGCAGCGTACCCGGGACTCCAGTTGACAATGAGCAGTTCTTC
few,TRBJ2-3,TRBD2,TRBV5-4,CASSAGTSGVRTDTQYF,TGTGCCAGCAGCGCCGGGACTAGCGGGGTGAGGACAGATACGCAGTATTTT
few,TRBJ2-7,NA,TRBV5-5,CASSLSGGTYEQYF,TGTGCCAGCAGCTTGTCGGGGGGCACTTACGAGCAGTACTTC
NA,TRBJ1-4,NA,TRBV7-9,CASSSRTDQNEKLFF,TGTGCCAGCAGCAGCAGGACGGATCAAAATGAAAAACTGTTTTTT
NA,TRBJ1-6,NA,TRBV27,CASSLLGGDSPLHF,TGTGCCAGCAGTTTACTAGGGGGAGATTCACCCCTCCACTTT
few,TRBJ2-2,NA,TRBV4-3,CASSPQASGLANTGELFF,TGCGCCAGCAGCCCCCAGGCAAGCGGACTCGCGAACACCGGGGAGCTGTTTTTT
NA,TRBJ1-5,NA,TRBV5-1,CASSLEGVNQPQHF,TGCGCCAGCAGCTTGGAGGGAGTCAATCAGCCCCAGCATTTT
once,TRBJ2-1,TRBD2,TRBV25-1,CASSGSSGGPNEQFF,TGTGCCAGCAGTGGCAGTAGCGGGGGGCCCAATGAGCAGTTCTTC
few,TRBJ1-1,TRBD1,TRBV7-9,CASSKRQGEKTEAFF,TGTGCCAGCAGCAAGAGACAGGGAGAAAAGACTGAAGCTTTCTTT
NA,TRBJ1-2,NA,TRBV5-1,CASSPEWDMDGYTF,TGCGCCAGCAGCCCAGAATGGGACATGGATGGCTACACCTTC
few,TRBJ2-2,NA,TRBV4-1,CASSLRGGPGGSGELFF,TGCGCCAGCAGCCTGAGGGGGGGACCCGGGGGCTCCGGGGAGCTGTTTTTT
NA,TRBJ2-5,NA,TRBV21-1,CASTCLLAGGETQYF,TGTGCCAGCACCTGCCTTCTAGCGGGGGGGGAGACCCAGTACTTC
few,TRBJ1-1,NA,TRBV20-1,CSASSRRREHTEAFF,TGCAGTGCTAGCAGCCGCCGCCGGGAGCACACTGAAGCTTTCTTT
NA,TRBJ1-6,TRBD1,TRBV18,CASSPWDRSNSPLHF,TGTGCCAGCTCACCTTGGGACAGGAGTAATTCACCCCTCCACTTT
few,TRBJ1-4,NA,TRBV25-1,CASSSTRTSSFEKLFF,TGTGCCAGCAGTTCCACCCGGACCTCTTCATTTGAAAAACTGTTTTTT
few,TRBJ1-5,NA,TRBV9,CASSLWGEGPQHF,TGTGCCAGCAGCTTATGGGGAGAGGGGCCCCAGCATTTT
NA,TRBJ1-5,NA,TRBV4-1,CASSQDSLGQPQHF,TGCGCCAGCAGCCAAGATAGTCTGGGGCAGCCCCAGCATTTT
many,TRBJ2-5,NA,TRBV6-2/TRBV6-3,CASNSVGGNQETQYF,TGTGCCAGCAACTCCGTGGGGGGCAACCAAGAGACCCAGTACTTC
NA,TRBJ2-6,NA,TRBV4-3,CASSQDVGVGANVLTF,TGCGCCAGCAGCCAAGATGTGGGGGTGGGGGCCAACGTCCTGACTTTC
NA,TRBJ2-3,TRBD1,TRBV7-9,CASSPLWDRGTDTQYF,TGTGCCAGCAGCCCTCTATGGGACAGGGGGACAGATACGCAGTATTTT
many,TRBJ2-3,NA,TRBV12-3/TRBV12-4,CASGGAPDTQYF,TGTGCCAGCGGGGGGGCCCCAGATACGCAGTATTTT
NA,TRBJ2-6,NA,TRBV6-2/TRBV6-3,CASSYFAGTGANVLTF,TGTGCCAGCAGTTATTTTGCTGGGACTGGGGCCAACGTCCTGACTTTC
NA,TRBJ2-1,NA,TRBV6-5,CASSYRLSSYNEQFF,TGTGCCAGCAGTTACCGACTCAGCTCCTACAATGAGCAGTTCTTC
few,TRBJ1-1,NA,TRBV27,CASSLWRGTIGTEAFF,TGTGCCAGCAGTTTATGGAGAGGGACAATTGGCACTGAAGCTTTCTTT
few,TRBJ2-3,TRBD1,TRBV30,CAWSGGQGALDTQYF,TGTGCCTGGAGCGGAGGACAGGGGGCGTTGGATACGCAGTATTTT